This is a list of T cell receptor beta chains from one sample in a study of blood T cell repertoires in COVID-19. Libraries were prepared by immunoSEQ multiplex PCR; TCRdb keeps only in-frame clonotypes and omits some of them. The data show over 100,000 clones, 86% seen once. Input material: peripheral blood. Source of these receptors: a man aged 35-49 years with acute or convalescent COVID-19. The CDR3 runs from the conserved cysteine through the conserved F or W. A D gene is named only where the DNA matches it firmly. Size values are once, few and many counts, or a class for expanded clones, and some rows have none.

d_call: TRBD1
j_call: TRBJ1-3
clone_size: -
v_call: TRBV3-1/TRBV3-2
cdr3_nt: TGTGCCAGCAGCCCGACAGGGTTGAACACCATATATTTT
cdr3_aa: CASSPTGLNTIYF

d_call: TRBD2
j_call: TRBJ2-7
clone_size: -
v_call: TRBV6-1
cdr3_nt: TGTGCCAGCAGTGAAGCGGGGGGGGCCTACGAGCAGTACTTC
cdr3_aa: CASSEAGGAYEQYF

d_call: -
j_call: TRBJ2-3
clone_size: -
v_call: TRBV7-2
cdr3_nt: TGTGCCAGCAGCCCCTCGAGGGTATCGACAGATACGCAGTATTTT
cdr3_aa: CASSPSRVSTDTQYF

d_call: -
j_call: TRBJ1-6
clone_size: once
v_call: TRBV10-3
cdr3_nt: TGTGCCATCAGTGAGTCAGGGGTTAATTCACCCCTCCACTTT
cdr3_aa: CAISESGVNSPLHF

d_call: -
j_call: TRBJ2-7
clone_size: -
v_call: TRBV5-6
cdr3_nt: TGTGCCAGCAGCCCGATCATCGTGGACAGCAGCTCCTACGAGCAGTACTTC
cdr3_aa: CASSPIIVDSSSYEQYF

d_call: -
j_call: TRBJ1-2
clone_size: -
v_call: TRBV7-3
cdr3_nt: TGTGCCAGCAGCTTTGTCTCCCTCAACTATGGCTACACCTTC
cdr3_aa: CASSFVSLNYGYTF

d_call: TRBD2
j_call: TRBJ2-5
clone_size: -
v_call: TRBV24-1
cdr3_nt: TGTGCCACCAGTGATCGCGGGGGAGGGCAAGAGACCCAGTACTTC
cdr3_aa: CATSDRGGGQETQYF

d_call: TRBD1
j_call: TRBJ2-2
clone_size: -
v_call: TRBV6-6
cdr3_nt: TGTGCCAGCACCTCGGGACAGGGTGTCCGCGGGGAGCTGTTTTTT
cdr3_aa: CASTSGQGVRGELFF

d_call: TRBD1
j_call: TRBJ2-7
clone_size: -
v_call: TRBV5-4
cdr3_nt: TGTGCCAGCAGCCCGGGGACAGGGTTAAGCTACGAGCAGTACTTC
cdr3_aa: CASSPGTGLSYEQYF

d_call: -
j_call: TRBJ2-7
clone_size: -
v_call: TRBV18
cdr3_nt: TGTGCCAGCTCACCACAGGGGGTTCGTGACCACGAGCAGTACTTC
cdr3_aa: CASSPQGVRDHEQYF

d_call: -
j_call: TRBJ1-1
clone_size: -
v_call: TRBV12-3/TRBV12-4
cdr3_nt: TGTGCCAGCAGCCAGGGGTTTCAAACTGAAGCTTTCTTT
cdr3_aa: CASSQGFQTEAFF

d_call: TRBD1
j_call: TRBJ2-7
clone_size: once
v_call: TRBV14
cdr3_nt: TGTGCCAGCCGGGACAGGGGCGACTACGAGCAGTACTTC
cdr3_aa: CASRDRGDYEQYF

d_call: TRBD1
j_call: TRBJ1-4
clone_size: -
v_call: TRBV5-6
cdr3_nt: TGTGCCAGCAATGCCCCGGGACAGGGCAAGGAAAAACTGTTTTTT
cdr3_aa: CASNAPGQGKEKLFF

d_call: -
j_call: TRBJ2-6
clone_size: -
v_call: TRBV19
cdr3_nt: TGTGCCAGTAGTAGGGGACTTGTAGGGGCCTCTGGGGCCAACGTCCTGACTTTC
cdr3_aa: CASSRGLVGASGANVLTF

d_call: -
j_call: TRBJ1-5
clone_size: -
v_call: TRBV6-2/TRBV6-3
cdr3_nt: TGTGCCAGCAGTTACTCGAGACTGAATAGCAATCAGCCCCAGCATTTT
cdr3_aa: CASSYSRLNSNQPQHF

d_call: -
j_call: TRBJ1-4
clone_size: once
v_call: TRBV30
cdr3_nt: TGTGCCTGGAGTGCTACCCCTTTGTCAGGGGCGGAAAAACTGTTTTTT
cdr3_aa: CAWSATPLSGAEKLFF

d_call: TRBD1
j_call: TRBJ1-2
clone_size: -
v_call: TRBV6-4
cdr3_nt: TGTGCCAGCAGTGACACCGGGACAGGGAACTATGGCTACACCTTC
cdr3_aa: CASSDTGTGNYGYTF

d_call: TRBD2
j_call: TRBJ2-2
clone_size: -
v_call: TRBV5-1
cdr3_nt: TGCGCCAGCAGCCGACTAGCGGGAGGGTCGGGCACCGGGGAGCTGTTTTTT
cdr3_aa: CASSRLAGGSGTGELFF

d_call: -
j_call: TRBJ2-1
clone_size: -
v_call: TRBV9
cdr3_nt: TGTGCCAGCAGCTCCGGGGGAGGCACCCCCAAAGAGCAGTTCTTC
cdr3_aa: CASSSGGGTPKEQFF

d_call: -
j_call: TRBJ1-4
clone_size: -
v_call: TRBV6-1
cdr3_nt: TGTGCCAGCAGTGATCCCAAAGGAGTGATCGGAAAACTGTTTTTT
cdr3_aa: CASSDPKGVIGKLFF

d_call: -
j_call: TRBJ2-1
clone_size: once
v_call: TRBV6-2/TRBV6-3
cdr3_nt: TGTGCCAGCAGTTACCAAACTAGTTTCTCCTACAATGAGCAGTTCTTC
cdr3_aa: CASSYQTSFSYNEQFF

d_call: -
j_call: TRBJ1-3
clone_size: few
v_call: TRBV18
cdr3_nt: TGTGCCAGCTCACCCTTCTTTCGGGACACCATATATTTT
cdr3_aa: CASSPFFRDTIYF

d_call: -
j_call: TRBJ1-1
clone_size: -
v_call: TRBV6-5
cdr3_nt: TGTGCCAGCAGGACAACAGGCGGTGGAGACACTGAAGCTTTCTTT
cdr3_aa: CASRTTGGGDTEAFF

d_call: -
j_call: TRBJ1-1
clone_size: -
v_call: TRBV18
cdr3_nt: TGTGCCAGCTCACCACCGAGCAGGGTCGATGAAGCTTTCTTT
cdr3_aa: CASSPPSRVDEAFF

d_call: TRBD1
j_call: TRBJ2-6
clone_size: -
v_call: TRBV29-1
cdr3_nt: TGCAGCGTTGAAACCGGGACAGGACGCTCTGGGGCCAACGTCCTGACTTTC
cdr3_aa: CSVETGTGRSGANVLTF

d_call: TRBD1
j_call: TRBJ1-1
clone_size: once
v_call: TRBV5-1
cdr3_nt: TGCGCCAGCAGCTTTCGACAGGGCCAGAACACTGAAGCTTTCTTT
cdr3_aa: CASSFRQGQNTEAFF